Following are 2 T cell receptor beta chains from one sample sequenced in a study of blood T cells in healthy people across ages. PCR was performed a second time for about 6 to 12 cycles using a sample-barcoded 5' primer and a J-beta primer mix. Each CDR3 protein is one row after TCRdb ran MiXCR on the 5' RACE reads. The sample has hundreds of thousands of distinct CDR3 sequences; less than 60% are singletons. Sequencing input: blood. Receptors were obtained from a man older than 75 in good health.

The V gene is TRBV9, the J gene TRBJ2-1; no clear D gene. The CDR3 covers 15 residues. Trimming removed 7 bases from V and 8 bases from J, with 22 bases in between. Germline CDR1 SGDLS, CDR2 YYNGEE. Here the CDR3 reads CASQPFPLPGDEQFF. The CDR3 DNA reads as TGTGCCAGCCAACCGTTCCCCCTTCCCGGAGATGAGCAGTTCTTC.

In this sample, this clonotype turned up once. The rearrangement joins TRBV6-6 to TRBJ2-1; maybe TRBD1 (7 bases). Germline V gene data show CDR1 as MNHNY and CDR2 as SVGAGI (reference sequence). The CDR3 consists of 16 residues. With 6 bases removed from V and 4 bases from J, the gap between germline ends came to 19 bases. CDR3 coding DNA: TGTGCCAGCAGCCCCGCGGGCGGGACAGTTTACAATGAGCAGTTCTTC. Its translation is CASSPAGGTVYNEQFF.